The clone carrying this T cell receptor beta chain is a singleton in its sample. Clones were read by immunoSEQ multiplex PCR, and TCRdb kept only the in-frame ones, dropping some. This table holds approximately 180,000 clones, 70% to 90% found once. The data were obtained in a study of blood T cell repertoires in COVID-19. The V gene's germline CDR1 is ENHRY and CDR2 SYGVKD. This CDR3 comprises 13 residues. After removal of 7 bases from V and 2 bases from J, the junction contained 1 base not matched to a gene. Sequencing was performed on peripheral blood. The chain couples TRBV10-3 to TRBJ2-1, with 8 bases that match TRBD1. The sequence was obtained from a human donor with active or convalescent COVID-19. The donor label of this sample is uncertain. CDR3 protein: CAITGGPYNEQFF. The CDR3 DNA is TGTGCCATCACAGGGGGCCCCTACAATGAGCAGTTCTTC.